This TCR beta chain is from a study of cytomegalovirus exposure and HLA in healthy donors. Study information: As an earlier analysis found, around 170 million T cells yielded around 110 million unique TCR beta sequences. Broader study findings: What was likely a sequencing artifact was a cluster of highly shared sequence variants. One later analysis reportedly identified an Asian-associated ancestry cluster that showed fewer N-insertions than the approximately 600-donor mean. Several V segments, TRBV6-2 and TRBV6-3 among them, could not be told apart and were dropped.

Germline lookup yields CDR1 MDHEN and CDR2 SYDVKM. This CDR3 contains 15 residues. V lost 3 bases, J lost 3 bases, and 12 bases lay in between. In the case of this clone: Its antigen is unknown.

Amplification used 60 Vbeta primers and 13 Jbeta primers. The protocol was immunoSEQ multiplex PCR, while the TCRdb copy is restricted to in-frame clones and leaves out a portion. The sample lists about 160,000 clones, approximately 76% occurring once. The chain recombines TRBV28 with TRBJ1-5, with a weak D call TRBD1 (5 bases). This receptor was obtained from a man aged 60 to 75 in good health and CMV-seronegative. The sample taken for sequencing was PBMCs. Here the CDR3 DNA reads TGTGCCAGCAGTTTCCGCCCGACAGACAATCAGCCCCAGCATTTT. This encodes CASSFRPTDNQPQHF.